Listed below are T cell receptor beta chains from one sample, sequenced in a study of blood T cell repertoires in COVID-19. Assay used: immunoSEQ multiplex PCR; TCRdb lists only in-frame clones, some missing. Found here are tens of thousands of clones, 82% of them singletons; the top ten hold more than 9%. The sample consisted of peripheral blood. All receptors come from a man between 60 and 75 years old with acute or convalescent COVID-19. CDR3s include the opening cysteine and the closing phenylalanine or tryptophan. Each record gives: V gene, J gene, clone size, D gene, CDR3 protein, CDR3 DNA. D genes are given only for firm matches. Clone size is not always given. Where it is, it says once, few, many or a class for expanded clones.

TRBV7-2,TRBJ2-1,-,-,CASSLVWTDNEQFF,TGTGCCAGCAGCTTAGTTTGGACAGACAATGAGCAGTTCTTC
TRBV7-2,TRBJ2-5,-,TRBD2,CASSPSGGGETQYF,TGTGCCAGCAGCCCTAGCGGCGGGGGGGAGACCCAGTACTTC
TRBV5-4,TRBJ1-4,once,-,CASSPATNEKLFF,TGTGCCAGCAGCCCTGCAACTAATGAAAAACTGTTTTTT
TRBV27,TRBJ2-7,-,-,CASSFPWGLCYEQYF,TGTGCCAGCAGTTTCCCATGGGGGCTTTGCTACGAGCAGTACTTC
TRBV4-3,TRBJ2-1,-,TRBD2,CASSQDPGLAGSAEQFF,TGCGCCAGCAGCCAAGATCCGGGACTAGCGGGCTCGGCTGAGCAGTTCTTC
TRBV18,TRBJ2-1,-,-,CASSAPREFAYNEQFF,TGTGCCAGCTCAGCGCCGAGGGAGTTTGCGTACAATGAGCAGTTCTTC
TRBV5-1,TRBJ1-2,-,-,CASSFVQGNYGYTF,TGCGCCAGCAGCTTTGTACAGGGAAACTATGGCTACACCTTC
TRBV28,TRBJ1-1,-,-,CASSLLGTEAFF,TGTGCCAGCAGTCTACTAGGTACTGAAGCTTTCTTT
TRBV7-2,TRBJ1-1,-,-,CASSERRDTEAFF,TGTGCCAGCAGCGAGCGGAGGGACACTGAAGCTTTCTTT
TRBV6-6,TRBJ1-3,-,-,CASSGGVSGNTIYF,TGTGCCAGCAGTGGAGGGGTGTCTGGAAACACCATATATTTT
TRBV7-9,TRBJ1-2,-,TRBD1,CASSPGGQGAPGYTF,TGTGCCAGCAGCCCAGGGGGACAGGGGGCGCCGGGCTACACCTTC
TRBV15,TRBJ1-5,-,TRBD1,CATSWGTGGQPQHF,TGTGCCACCAGCTGGGGGACAGGGGGCCAGCCCCAGCATTTT
TRBV19,TRBJ2-1,-,TRBD2,CASSIITSGGLHNEQFF,TGTGCCAGTAGTATAATAACTAGCGGGGGCCTCCACAATGAGCAGTTCTTC
TRBV7-6,TRBJ1-2,-,-,CASSREAGDGYTF,TGTGCCAGCAGCCGAGAGGCGGGAGATGGCTACACCTTC
TRBV19,TRBJ1-5,-,-,CASSPWGGNQPQHF,TGTGCCAGTAGTCCCTGGGGGGGCAATCAGCCCCAGCATTTT
TRBV2,TRBJ2-1,-,TRBD1,CASGTPGQATYNEQFF,TGTGCCAGCGGGACACCGGGACAGGCGACCTACAATGAGCAGTTCTTC
TRBV7-6,TRBJ2-2,-,TRBD1,CASRPIQGAKTGELFF,TGTGCCAGCAGACCTATACAGGGGGCAAAAACCGGGGAGCTGTTTTTT
TRBV4-3,TRBJ2-1,-,TRBD2,CASSLDTSGLLNEQFF,TGCGCCAGCAGCCTGGACACTAGCGGGCTTCTCAATGAGCAGTTCTTC
TRBV5-1,TRBJ2-2,-,TRBD2,CASSLEGGSNTGELFF,TGCGCCAGCAGCTTGGAAGGCGGGAGCAACACCGGGGAGCTGTTTTTT
TRBV11-2,TRBJ1-4,-,-,CASSLDGQFEKLFF,TGTGCCAGCAGCTTAGACGGACAGTTTGAAAAACTGTTTTTT
TRBV6-1,TRBJ1-2,-,-,CASSEAPADSVGIYGYTF,TGTGCCAGCAGTGAAGCGCCCGCGGACAGCGTGGGGATTTATGGCTACACCTTC
TRBV28,TRBJ2-7,once,-,CAIGRQGYEQYF,TGTGCCATCGGACGGCAGGGATACGAGCAGTACTTC
TRBV9,TRBJ2-5,-,TRBD2,CASSVAGGEGGETQYF,TGTGCCAGCAGCGTAGCTGGGGGGGAGGGCGGAGAGACCCAGTACTTC
TRBV19,TRBJ1-1,-,-,CASSLHEVKGTEAFF,TGTGCCAGTAGTCTCCACGAAGTAAAGGGGACTGAAGCTTTCTTT
TRBV7-2,TRBJ1-4,-,-,CASSSRGPGAATNEKLFF,TGTGCCAGCAGCTCCAGAGGGCCAGGGGCCGCAACTAATGAAAAACTGTTTTTT
TRBV11-2,TRBJ1-2,few,-,CASSLAVRGGGYTF,TGTGCCAGCAGCTTAGCAGTAAGGGGTGGTGGCTACACCTTC
TRBV6-5,TRBJ1-5,-,-,CASSYSKLQPQHF,TGTGCCAGCAGTTACTCGAAACTGCAGCCCCAGCATTTT
TRBV28,TRBJ2-7,-,TRBD1,CASTPPTGSPYEQYF,TGTGCCAGCACTCCCCCGACAGGGAGCCCCTACGAGCAGTACTTC
TRBV5-4,TRBJ2-7,-,-,CASSLRPGYEQYF,TGTGCCAGCAGCCTTCGACCGGGGTACGAGCAGTACTTC
TRBV5-1,TRBJ2-3,-,TRBD2,CASSPKQRGTSTDTQYF,TGCGCCAGCAGTCCGAAACAGCGGGGCACTAGCACAGATACGCAGTATTTT
TRBV5-4,TRBJ2-7,-,TRBD2,CASSPEGLAVSEQYF,TGTGCCAGCAGCCCGGAGGGGCTAGCGGTTTCCGAGCAGTACTTC
TRBV7-2,TRBJ2-7,-,TRBD1,CASSLNRGYEQYF,TGTGCCAGCAGCTTAAACAGGGGTTACGAGCAGTACTTC
TRBV9,TRBJ2-3,-,-,CASSRLIGTDTQYF,TGTGCCAGCAGCAGACTTATCGGCACAGATACGCAGTATTTT
TRBV6-5,TRBJ1-1,-,-,CASSSTGNTEAFF,TGTGCCAGCAGTTCGACTGGGAACACTGAAGCTTTCTTT
TRBV7-8,TRBJ2-1,-,TRBD2,CASSPSGGSYNEQFF,TGTGCCAGCAGCCCTAGCGGGGGCTCCTACAATGAGCAGTTCTTC
TRBV7-6,TRBJ1-6,-,-,CASSLANNGIHNNSPLHF,TGTGCCAGCAGCTTAGCTAACAACGGGATTCACAATAATTCACCCCTCCACTTT
TRBV6-5,TRBJ1-2,-,-,CGGGNHGYTF,TGTGGGGGGGGTAACCATGGCTACACCTTC
TRBV18,TRBJ1-5,-,TRBD1,CASSLTGGRNQPQHF,TGTGCCAGCTCACTGACAGGGGGCCGCAATCAGCCCCAGCATTTT
TRBV11-2,TRBJ1-3,few,TRBD1,CASSPGGSGNTIYF,TGTGCCAGCAGCCCAGGGGGCTCTGGAAACACCATATATTTT
TRBV7-2,TRBJ1-2,-,-,CASSLGTDGYTF,TGTGCCAGCAGCTTAGGAACGGATGGCTACACCTTC
TRBV7-9,TRBJ2-2,-,-,CASSISETGELFF,TGTGCCAGCAGTATCAGTGAAACCGGGGAGCTGTTTTTT
TRBV9,TRBJ2-5,-,TRBD2,CASSPGTSRETQYF,TGTGCCAGCAGCCCTGGGACTAGCCGGGAGACCCAGTACTTC
TRBV24-1,TRBJ2-7,-,TRBD1,CATSGSGQGRASYEQYF,TGTGCCACCAGTGGCAGCGGACAGGGGAGGGCTTCCTACGAGCAGTACTTC
TRBV14,TRBJ2-2,-,-,CASSQRGRGTGELFF,TGTGCCAGCAGCCAGCGGGGGCGGGGCACCGGGGAGCTGTTTTTT
TRBV7-2,TRBJ2-5,-,-,CASSLVPDSQETQYF,TGTGCCAGCAGCTTAGTTCCCGACAGCCAAGAGACCCAGTACTTC
TRBV5-1,TRBJ2-3,-,-,CASSLGGFGPDTQYF,TGCGCCAGCAGCTTAGGAGGGTTTGGTCCAGATACGCAGTATTTT
TRBV4-3,TRBJ1-5,-,TRBD1,CASSRDRGNQPQHF,TGCGCCAGCAGCCGAGACAGGGGCAATCAGCCCCAGCATTTT
TRBV7-2,TRBJ2-1,-,TRBD2,CASSRDGTSGNNEQFF,TGTGCCAGCAGCCGGGACGGGACTAGCGGGAACAATGAGCAGTTCTTC